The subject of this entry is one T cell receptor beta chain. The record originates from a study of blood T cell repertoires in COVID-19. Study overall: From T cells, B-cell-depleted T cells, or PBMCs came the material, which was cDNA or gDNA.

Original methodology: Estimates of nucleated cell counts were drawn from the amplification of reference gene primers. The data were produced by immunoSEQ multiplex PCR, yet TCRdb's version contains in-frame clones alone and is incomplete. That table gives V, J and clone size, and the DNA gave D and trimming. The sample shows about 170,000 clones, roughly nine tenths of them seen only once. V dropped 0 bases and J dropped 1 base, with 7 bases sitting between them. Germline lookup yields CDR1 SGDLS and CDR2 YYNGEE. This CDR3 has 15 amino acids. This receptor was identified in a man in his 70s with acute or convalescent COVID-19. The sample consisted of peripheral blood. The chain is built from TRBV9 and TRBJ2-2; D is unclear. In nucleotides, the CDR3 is TGTGCCAGCAGCGTAGCTCCGGGGAACACCGGGGAGCTGTTTTTT. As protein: CASSVAPGNTGELFF. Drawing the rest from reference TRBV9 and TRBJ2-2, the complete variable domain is DSGVTQTPKHLITATGQRVTLRCSPRSGDLSVYWYQQSLDQGLQFLIQYYNGEERAKGNILERFSAQQFPDLHSELNLSSLELGDSALYFCASSVAPGNTGELFFGEGSRLTVL.